This T cell receptor (beta chain) appears in the sequencing data of a study of preoperative IRX-2 immunotherapy in early breast cancer. As for treatment: preoperative locoregional IRX-2 cytokine immunotherapy. Sequenced by immunoSEQ multiplex PCR; TCRdb stores in-frame clones only, minus some. Here the sample spans some 19,000 clones, around four fifths being singletons. The receptor was derived from a human donor with breast cancer. The sample here was lymph node tissue, taken after IRX-2 immunotherapy.

DNA for the CDR3: TGCGCCAGCTCGGATCAGGCAACTAATGAAAAACTGTTTTTT. The encoded protein is CASSDQATNEKLFF. The chain has TRBV10-2 and TRBJ1-4, with no clear D. The V and J ends lost 8 bases and 0 bases respectively, with 10 bases between them. Looked up from germline, CDR1 is WSHSY and CDR2 is SAAADI. CDR3 length: 14 residues.